The sample holds a few counts of the clone carrying this T cell receptor beta chain. As yet, its antigen is unknown. The sample comes from a study of T cells in Graves' hyperthyroidism and ophthalmopathy. At the level of the study: Peripheral blood specimens were obtained at initial diagnosis, prior to any treatment.

Overall study results and limits: In blood, most of the thyroid clonotypes expanded above 0.001 were also present.

Clinical symptoms, serum thyroxine, TRAb, thyroid ultrasound and orbital computed tomography established diagnosis. TCR beta CDR3 regions were amplified from RNA transcripts. Researchers ran a first-round RT-PCR on the TCR CDR3 using the HTBI primer set. TCRdb redid the calling of the multiplex PCR reads with MiXCR, one entry per CDR3 protein. The sample lists around 300,000 distinct CDR3 sequences; roughly 19% were seen once. From germline, CDR1 is PRHDT and CDR2 FYEKMQ (reference sequence). The CDR3 covers 14 residues. Trimming removed 0 bases at V and 5 bases at J, with 11 bases between. This TCR derives from a man aged 50 or older with Graves' ophthalmopathy. Sequencing used blood. This chain links TRBV13 with TRBJ2-7, with no clear D. The CDR3 protein is CASSLGSSNHEQYF. The CDR3 DNA is TGTGCCAGCAGCTTAGGTTCCAGTAATCACGAGCAGTACTTC.